The 16 T cell receptor beta chains in this list originate from one sample, sequenced in a study of cytomegalovirus exposure and HLA in healthy donors. The PCR used 60 Vbeta and 13 Jbeta primers. This table comes from immunoSEQ multiplex PCR, and its TCRdb copy is limited to in-frame clones, with some not included. Among tens of thousands of clones, roughly 70% were seen once, and the ten largest hold roughly 22%. The sample taken for sequencing was PBMCs. Receptor source: a woman aged 45-65 years in good health and CMV-seropositive.

The chain uses TRBV19 and TRBJ1-5, with D perhaps TRBD1 (5 bases). The CDR3 is 16 residues long. Germline CDR1 is LNHDA and CDR2 is SQIVND (reference sequence). V lost 5 bases and J 1 base, leaving 15 bases between the germline ends. The CDR3 bases are TGTGCCAGTAGTGGGCCCCAGGGTAAGAGCAATCAGCCCCAGCATTTT. Translated, it gives CASSGPQGKSNQPQHF.

The rearrangement links TRBV18 to TRBJ2-7; 7 bases fit TRBD2. J gave up 2 bases and V 6 bases, and 7 bases lay outside the gene matches. CDR1 KGHSH and CDR2 LQKENI come from the germline V gene. This CDR3 is built from 14 residues. CDR3 region: CASSGTTSTYEQYF. The DNA of the CDR3 is TGTGCCAGCTCCGGGACTACCTCCACCTACGAGCAGTACTTC.

The CDR3 nucleotides read TGTGCCAGTACTTCCCAAGGGACAGGACGTCAAAACACTGAAGCTTTCTTT. Protein product: CASTSQGTGRQNTEAFF. The rearrangement joins TRBV19 to TRBJ1-1; TRBD1 aligns across 8 bases. The germline V gene has CDR1 LNHDA and CDR2 SQIVND (reference sequence). This CDR3 is built from 17 residues. V lost 7 bases to trimming and J lost 2 bases; unmatched junction nucleotides: 15.

CDR3 nucleotides: TGTGCCACCAGCAGAGACCTTTTTTACGAGCAGTACTTC. It translates to CATSRDLFYEQYF. The V and J genes are TRBV15 and TRBJ2-7; D not resolved. Germline V gene data show CDR1 as LNHNV and CDR2 as YYDKDF (reference sequence). The V and J ends lost 0 bases and 4 bases respectively, with 7 bases between them. The CDR3 has 13 amino acids.

This chain joins TRBV28 and TRBJ2-2, with TRBD1 matching over 8 bases. V trimming: 7 bases; J trimming: 4 bases; junction bases outside the gene matches: 8. CDR3 length equals 15 residues. CDR1 is MDHEN, CDR2 SYDVKM, per germline. CDR3 loop: CASTKGTGVTGELFF. The DNA for the CDR3 is TGTGCCAGCACGAAAGGGACAGGAGTCACCGGGGAGCTGTTTTTT.

V and J are TRBV18 and TRBJ2-3; 8 bases map to TRBD1. The CDR3 runs 16 residues. Germline V gene data show CDR1 as KGHSH and CDR2 as LQKENI. The V and J ends lost 4 bases and 6 bases, in that order; junction bases with no gene match: 12. DNA for the CDR3: TGTGCCAGCTCACGGACAGGACAGGGTGCGGGGGATACGCAGTATTTT. It encodes CASSRTGQGAGDTQYF.

The chain recombines TRBV4-3 with TRBJ1-4; 7 bases fit TRBD1. Trimming cost V 3 bases and J 7 bases; bases outside gene matches: 8. The CDR3 extends over 15 amino acids. In germline, CDR1 is LGHNA, CDR2 YSLEER. Here the CDR3 DNA reads TGCGCCAGCAGCCACGACAGGGCCGTGCGTGAAAAACTGTTTTTT. It encodes CASSHDRAVREKLFF.

V and J are TRBV9 and TRBJ2-1, with 9 nucleotides matching TRBD1. Germline lookup yields CDR1 SGDLS and CDR2 YYNGEE. V shed 4 bases, J shed 9 bases, and the junction held 11 bases outside the gene matches. CDR3 length equals 15 residues. CDR3 sequence reads: CASSTRQGVYGEQFF. Here the CDR3 DNA reads TGTGCCAGCAGCACGCGACAGGGGGTATACGGTGAGCAGTTCTTC.

The chain combines TRBV28 with TRBJ2-7, with D possibly being TRBD2 (6 bases). The CDR3 sequence is 12 residues long. V gave up 5 bases and J gave up 4 bases, with 9 bases separating them. Germline V gives CDR1 MDHEN, CDR2 SYDVKM. The CDR3 DNA reads as TGTGCCAGCAGTGGGGGGAAGTACGAGCAGTACTTC. It is translated as CASSGGKYEQYF.

CDR3 region: CASSPVGTTNEQFF. DNA of the CDR3: TGTGCCAGCAGCCCGGTCGGGACTACTAACGAGCAGTTCTTC. This chain links TRBV9 with TRBJ2-1; TRBD2 aligns across 7 bases. The ends lost 4 bases at V and 10 bases at J; junction bases unmatched: 11. Germline loops: CDR1 SGDLS, CDR2 YYNGEE. The CDR3 is 14 residues long.

CDR3 nucleotide sequence: TGCGCCAGCAGCCAAGCTCGGACTAGCTCCTACGAGCAGTACTTC. Protein sequence: CASSQARTSSYEQYF. The chain links TRBV4-3 to TRBJ2-7, with TRBD2 matching 7 bases. V dropped 1 base and J dropped 0; count of bases not matched to a gene: 3. The CDR3 is 15 residues long. The germline gives CDR1 LGHNA, CDR2 YSLEER.

The rearrangement links TRBV28 to TRBJ2-1; D is uncertain. The CDR3 is 16 residues long. Germline values: CDR1 MDHEN, CDR2 SYDVKM. Deletions cut 1 base from V and 0 bases from J, with 10 bases between. The CDR3 here is CASSLLRRSSYNEQFF. The CDR3 DNA is TGTGCCAGCAGTTTATTAAGGAGAAGCTCCTACAATGAGCAGTTCTTC.

This chain connects TRBV7-3 to TRBJ2-3; tentative D call: TRBD2 (6 bases). Looked up from germline, CDR1 is SGHTA and CDR2 is FQGTGA. V shed 2 bases and J shed 2 bases, with 14 bases lying between them. The length of the CDR3 is 16 residues. CDR3 in amino acids: CASSLLTGVSTDTQYF. CDR3 in DNA: TGTGCCAGCAGCTTACTCACGGGGGTCTCCACAGATACGCAGTATTTT.

The V call is TRBV7-3, the J call TRBJ2-7, with 9 bases aligning to TRBD2. Germline CDR1 reads SGHTA; CDR2 reads FQGTGA. CDR3 length equals 14 residues. V was pared by 5 bases and J by 6 bases, with 8 bases of the junction left unmatched. CDR3 sequence reads: CASSLLAGSGEQYF. The CDR3 DNA sequence: TGTGCCAGCAGCCTCCTAGCGGGGTCGGGCGAGCAGTACTTC.

CDR3 bases: TGTGCCAGCAGCGGCGGTCAGACTAGCGGGGGGGGCCTCGGCAATGAGCAGTTCTTC. It translates to CASSGGQTSGGGLGNEQFF. V and J are TRBV5-4 and TRBJ2-1; 14 bases fit TRBD2. V lost 4 bases and J lost 6; bases outside the gene matches: 15. Germline CDR1 and CDR2: SGHNT and YYREEE (reference sequence). The CDR3 has 19 amino acids.

The chain recombines TRBV9 with TRBJ2-4, with 13 bases matching TRBD2. The CDR3 runs 22 residues. J lost 0 bases, V lost 4 bases, and 19 bases had no gene match. In germline, CDR1 is SGDLS, CDR2 YYNGEE. CDR3: CASSPYPQLGLAGPLAKNIQYF. CDR3 bases: TGTGCCAGCAGCCCTTATCCTCAATTGGGACTAGCGGGGCCTCTAGCCAAAAACATTCAGTACTTC.